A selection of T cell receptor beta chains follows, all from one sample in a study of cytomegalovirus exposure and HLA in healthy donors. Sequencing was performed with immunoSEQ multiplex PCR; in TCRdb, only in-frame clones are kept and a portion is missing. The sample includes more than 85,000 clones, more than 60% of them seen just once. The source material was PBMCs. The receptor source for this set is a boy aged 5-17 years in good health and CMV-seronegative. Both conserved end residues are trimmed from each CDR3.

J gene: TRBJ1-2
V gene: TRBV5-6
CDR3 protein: ASSRVYGYT

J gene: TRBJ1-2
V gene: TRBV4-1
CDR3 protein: ASSQGRTVYYGYT

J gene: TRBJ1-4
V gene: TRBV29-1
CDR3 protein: SVRLGAATNEKLF

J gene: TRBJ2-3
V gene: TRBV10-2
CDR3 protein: ASSELRGLTGATQY

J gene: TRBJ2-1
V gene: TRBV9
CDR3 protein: ASSVAGVSEEQF

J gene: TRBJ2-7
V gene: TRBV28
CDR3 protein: ASRRGLASPGEQY

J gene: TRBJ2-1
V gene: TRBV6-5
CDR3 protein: ASSYLSGGLDNEQF

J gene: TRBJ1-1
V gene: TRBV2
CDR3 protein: ASGKTGTPEAF

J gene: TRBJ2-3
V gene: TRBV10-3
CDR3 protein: AISEISGGADTQY

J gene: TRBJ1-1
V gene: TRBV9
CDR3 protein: ASSATGNTEAF

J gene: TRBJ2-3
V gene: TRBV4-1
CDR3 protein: ASSQVLAGASHTQY

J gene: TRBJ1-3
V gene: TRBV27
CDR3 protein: ASSPTVSGNTIY

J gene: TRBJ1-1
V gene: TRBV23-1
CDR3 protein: ASSQPTLGVWNTEAF

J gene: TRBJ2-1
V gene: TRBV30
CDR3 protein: AWSPGLAGGDEQF

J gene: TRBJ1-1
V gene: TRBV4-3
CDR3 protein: ASRYRDSPDTEAF

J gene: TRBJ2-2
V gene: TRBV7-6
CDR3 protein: ASSSDTGELF

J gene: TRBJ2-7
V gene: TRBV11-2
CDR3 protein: ASSPDRVPSYEQY

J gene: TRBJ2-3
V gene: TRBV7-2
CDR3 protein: ASSLGQSTDTQY

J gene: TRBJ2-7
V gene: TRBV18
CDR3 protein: ASSPMKAGGPYEQY

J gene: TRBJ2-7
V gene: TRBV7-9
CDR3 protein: ASSSDLSSYEQY

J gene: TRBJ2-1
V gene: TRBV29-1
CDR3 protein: SANLYNEQF

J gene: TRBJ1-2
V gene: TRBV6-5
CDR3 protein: ASREAGFYGYT

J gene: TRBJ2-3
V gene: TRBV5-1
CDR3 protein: ASSKGESGRGTQY

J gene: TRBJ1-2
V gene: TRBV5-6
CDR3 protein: ASSIPTGMGYGYT

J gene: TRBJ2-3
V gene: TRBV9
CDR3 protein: ASSVSQVSTDTQY

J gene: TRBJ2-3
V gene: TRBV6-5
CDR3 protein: ASKEGRGHTDTQY

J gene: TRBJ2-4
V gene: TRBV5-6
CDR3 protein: ASSSTDQAKNIQY

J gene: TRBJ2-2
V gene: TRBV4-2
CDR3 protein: ASSQELGGGHTGELF

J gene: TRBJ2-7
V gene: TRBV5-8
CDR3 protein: ASSPARLAGTSGEQY

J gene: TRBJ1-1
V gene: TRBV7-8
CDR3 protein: ASSWTGENTEAF

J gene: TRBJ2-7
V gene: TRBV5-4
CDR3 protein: ASSQGGSYEQY

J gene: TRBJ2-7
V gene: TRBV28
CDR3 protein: ASSLHRGRCEQY

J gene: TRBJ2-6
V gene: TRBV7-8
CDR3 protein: ASSLRLAGGPGANVLT

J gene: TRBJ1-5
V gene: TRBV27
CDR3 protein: ASSLSFGQPQH

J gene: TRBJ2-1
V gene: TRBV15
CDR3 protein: ATSRLAETYNEQF

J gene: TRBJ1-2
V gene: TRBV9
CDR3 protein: ASSARTHGYT

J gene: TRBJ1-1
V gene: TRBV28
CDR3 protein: ASSFPTGLGEAF

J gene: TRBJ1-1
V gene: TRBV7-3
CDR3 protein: ASSPAAGGSTEAF

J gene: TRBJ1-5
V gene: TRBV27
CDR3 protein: ASSSLNQPQH

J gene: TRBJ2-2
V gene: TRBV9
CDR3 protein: ASSGRAGELF

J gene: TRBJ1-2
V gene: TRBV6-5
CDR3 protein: ASSYRGGRDNYGYT

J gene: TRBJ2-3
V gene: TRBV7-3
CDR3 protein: ASSPGVGVDTQY

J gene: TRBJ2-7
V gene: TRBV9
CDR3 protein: ASSATMTAPGQY

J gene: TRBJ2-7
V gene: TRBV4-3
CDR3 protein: ASSLQASAHYEQY

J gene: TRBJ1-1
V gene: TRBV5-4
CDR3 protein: ASIGVGTEAF

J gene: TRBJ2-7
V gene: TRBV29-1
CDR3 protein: SVPGGGLDEQY

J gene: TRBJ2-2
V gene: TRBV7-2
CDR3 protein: ASSLAGTANTGELF